This T cell receptor beta chain came from a study of PD-L1 blockade in urothelial cancer. Study-wide context: About nine tenths of the roughly 30 patients were men who had bladder-origin urothelial cancer. Reported median T cell count for blood samples was some 140,000.

Sequencing was performed with immunoSEQ multiplex PCR; in TCRdb, only in-frame clones are kept and a portion is missing. The data contain about 100,000 clones, roughly nine tenths of them singletons. This CDR3 contains 16 residues. Between the trimmed V and J ends, which lost 4 bases and 0 bases, there was a span of 15 bases. CDR1 is LNHDA, CDR2 SQIVND, per germline (reference sequence). The sequence was obtained from a woman over 75 with urothelial cancer. The chain uses TRBV19 and TRBJ1-1; D ambiguous. The specimen comprised PBMCs, sampled around atezolizumab (anti-PD-L1) treatment. The CDR3 spells CASSTEEARMNTEAFF. The CDR3 nucleotides read TGTGCCAGTAGTACGGAGGAGGCCCGGATGAACACTGAAGCTTTCTTT.